The source of this T cell receptor beta chain is a study of blood T cell repertoires in COVID-19. Across the whole study: The study drew acute and convalescent COVID-19 samples from the United States, Italy and Spain. PBMCs, B-cell-depleted T cells, or T cells provided the cDNA or gDNA that made up the material.

Per the study methods: Nucleated cell counts were estimated from reference gene primer amplification. Repertoires were generated with immunoSEQ multiplex PCR, while TCRdb's copy carries only in-frame clones and drops some. V and J calls and clone size are given by that table; D and trimming were obtained from the DNA. Counted here are some 80,000 clones, more than 70% occurring once; the ten biggest clones make up about 21%. V was cut by 3 bases and J by 0 bases, with 9 bases left in between. Per the germline V gene, CDR1 is DFQATT and CDR2 is SNEGSKA (reference sequence). The CDR3 contains 14 residues.

Sequencing input: peripheral blood. This sequence joins TRBV20-1 and TRBJ1-3; perhaps TRBD1 as D (5 bases). This receptor was taken from a human donor in a cohort sampled during active COVID-19. This CDR3 reads CSASLTGSGNTIYF. Written as DNA, the CDR3 is TGCAGTGCTAGTCTTACAGGCTCTGGAAACACCATATATTTT.